This entry lists 7 T cell receptor beta chains sequenced from one sample in a study of cytomegalovirus exposure and HLA in healthy donors. Profiling relied on immunoSEQ multiplex PCR, and the TCRdb table lists in-frame clones only, not all of them. The profile covers under 250,000 clones, with around four fifths appearing a single time and roughly 5.5% taken by the ten largest. The material sequenced was PBMCs. These receptors were taken from a woman between 18 and 29 years old in good health and CMV-seronegative.

This sequence joins TRBV5-1 and TRBJ2-1, with D maybe TRBD2 (6 bases). The CDR3 length is 16 residues. V dropped 4 bases and J dropped 0 bases, with 14 bases sitting between them. Germline CDR1 SGHRS, CDR2 YFSETQ. The CDR3 DNA reads as TGCGCCAGCAGCCCGGGTGGGGGGAGCTCCTACAATGAGCAGTTCTTC. This encodes CASSPGGGSSYNEQFF.

The chain couples TRBV30 to TRBJ2-1; either TRBD1 or TRBD2 may supply D (5 bases each). CDR1 and CDR2 (germline): GTSNPN, SVGIG (reference sequence). CDR3 length: 14 amino acids. V was cut by 5 bases and J by 8 bases, with 19 bases left in between. The CDR3 DNA reads as TGTGCCTGGGAGCCGGGGCTTCTGGAGGATGAGCAGTTCTTC. The encoded protein is CAWEPGLLEDEQFF.

The table lists this clone with a count of one. The chain carries TRBV11-2 and TRBJ2-2; D unclear. The V end was cut by 4 bases, the J end by 1 base, with 10 bases between. This CDR3 region has 15 residues. Germline CDR1 is SGHAT and CDR2 is FQNNGV. The CDR3 DNA reads as TGTGCCAGCAGCTATACCGGCTTGAACACCGGGGAGCTGTTTTTT. Amino acids: CASSYTGLNTGELFF.

V and J are TRBV5-1 and TRBJ2-7; 9 positions match TRBD1. Germline values: CDR1 SGHRS, CDR2 YFSETQ. The V gene end was trimmed by 2 bases and the J gene end by 4 bases; junction bases not matched to a gene: 7. CDR3 length: 15 amino acids. CDR3: CASSLSGTGLYEQYF. The CDR3 DNA follows: TGCGCCAGCAGCTTATCCGGGACAGGGCTTTACGAGCAGTACTTC.

The chain is built from TRBV5-4 and TRBJ2-3, with D perhaps matching TRBD2 (6 bases). Trimming shortened V by 0 bases and J by 4 bases, and 12 bases separated the two germline ends. The CDR3 is made up of 15 amino acids. Germline V CDR1 and CDR2: SGHNT, YYREEE (reference sequence). CDR3 DNA: TGTGCCAGCAGCTTGGAAACGGGGGTATCAGATACGCAGTATTTT. It translates to CASSLETGVSDTQYF.

The V and J genes are TRBV11-2 and TRBJ2-7; perhaps D is TRBD1 or TRBD2 (5 bases each). The CDR3 consists of 15 residues. V was pared by 2 bases and J by 3 bases, with 14 bases between. CDR1 and CDR2 from the germline V gene are SGHAT and FQNNGV. This chain's CDR3 is CASSLNRDQFYEQYF. As DNA, the CDR3 is TGTGCCAGCAGCTTAAACCGGGACCAGTTCTACGAGCAGTACTTC.

This rearrangement joins TRBV5-1 to TRBJ2-7, with a possible D match to TRBD1 (5 bases). The CDR3 consists of 15 residues. The V and J ends lost 5 bases and 2 bases respectively, with 17 bases between them. Germline V gene data show CDR1 as SGHRS and CDR2 as YFSETQ. The CDR3 protein is CASRVAVQAPYEQYF. The DNA for the CDR3 is TGCGCCAGCAGGGTGGCGGTACAGGCCCCCTACGAGCAGTACTTC. The full variable domain, its missing parts supplied by reference TRBV5-1 and TRBJ2-7, is KAGVTQTPRYLIKTRGQQVTLSCSPISGHRSVSWYQQTPGQGLQFLFEYFSETQRNKGNFPGRFSGRQFSNSRSEMNVSTLELGDSALYLCASRVAVQAPYEQYFGPGTRLTVT.